This T cell receptor beta chain was retrieved from a study of cytomegalovirus exposure and HLA in healthy donors (dated by TCRdb to about 2017). Describing the broader study: An earlier analysis of approximately 640 of the donors reported about 290 Gb of sequence data and approximately 110 million unique TCR beta sequences from about 200 million T cells. Both class I and class II loci were covered by HLA typing, at four-digit resolution. To study patterns of TCR occurrence, a later analysis re-analyzed previously published TCR beta repertoires from 666 donors and added high-resolution HLA genotyping. Every repertoire in the discovery cohort had been generated on one and the same sequencing platform. In the later analysis, no new phenotypic data were used to find candidate immune exposures; instead, reliance was placed on TCR beta sequences and their occurrence across donors. The number of typed donors differed by locus: 629-630 for A, B, C, DRB1 and DQB1; approximately 540 for DQA1; fewer than 610 for DPA1; and some 450 for DPB1. Using immunosequencing, the study profiled T cell repertoires from some 670 subjects and related those repertoires to cytomegalovirus serostatus. In a later genetic analysis, genome-wide SNP genotypes for about three fifths of the roughly 670 donors were used, and that subset was treated as a discovery cohort. Across approximately 400 genotyped donors of the cohort, an average of approximately 200,000 unique TCR beta nucleotide sequences per donor were sequenced, and 15% to 20% of those sequences were non-productive. The study aimed to test whether cataloging public T cell receptors could reveal signatures of past pathogen exposure. Of the roughly 400 genotyped donors, 65% to 90% were placed in the genetic ancestry cluster associated with self-reported Caucasian donors. Along with the approximately 650-subject first cohort, a separate validation cohort of more than 90 different subjects was used. To decide whether each TCR beta V gene segment behaved as functional or pseudogenic, an earlier analysis of fewer than 750 of the donors relied on high-throughput TCR beta sequencing. Donor age, sex, ethnicity and CMV serostatus were collected together with the repertoire data. The study combined high-throughput TCR immunosequencing, statistical association of individual TCRs with disease status, and machine learning to predict cytomegalovirus infection status. Roughly 5 DR-DQ haplotypes were handled as single units for association and clustering because linkage in the cohort was strong. An early release covering just under 650 HLA-typed donors comprised 300 to 350 gigabases of sequencing data and around 80 million unique TCR sequences. What the work shows at the level of the full study, not this receptor alone: Because some donors lacked HLA typing at each locus, the association tests relied only on the typed subset. The cohort was sequenced for TCR beta chains only, and without alpha or paired-chain data the features that could be detected were limited. In a later analysis, most CMV-associated TCR beta chains were found to appear HLA-restricted, with HLA associations seemingly driven largely by CMV exposure. In a later analysis, the rate of TCR association differed among HLA loci, with DRB1 alleles having the most associated TCRs and HLA-C alleles having the fewest. CMV serostatus was the only immune exposure information available for the cohort. Correlated functional status among segregating V segments might be attributable to linkage disequilibrium, but an unknown experimental factor could not be ruled out. In vitro tests confirmed that a few of the cytomegalovirus-associated TCR beta chains recognize cytomegalovirus antigens. Most TCR sequences were observed very rarely across donors, whereas some public TCRs were present in many individuals. A later genetic analysis associated a missense DCLRE1C variant with V-gene and J-gene trimming of TCR beta chains, and an independent cohort replicated the association. Approximately 16 rarely observed V segments, including chromosome 9 orphons, were excluded from the earlier analysis of just under 600 of the donors because counts were too low. An earlier analysis of several hundred of the donors showed that most TCR beta V segments appeared in productive rearrangements either about 87% or about 30% of the time, which broadly matched IMGT annotations. The classifier was reported to diagnose cytomegalovirus status with high specificity and sensitivity in both the original cohort and the validation cohort. Strong co-occurrence of HLA alleles, especially DR and DQ, made assigning TCR associations to individual alleles difficult. At a false discovery rate of 0.05, a later analysis linked some 18,000 TCR beta sequences to specific HLA alleles. The sequencing pipeline was judged likely to have produced a cluster of highly shared sequence variants as a technical artifact. The authors suggested that the approach could potentially be extended to other disease states and immunological phenotypes. Some IMGT-functional V segments, including TRBV6-2 and TRBV6-3, could not be distinguished by the 87-base-pair reads and were therefore excluded. Compared with the approximately 670-donor mean, donors in an Asian-associated ancestry cluster had fewer N-insertions in productive TCRs, according to a later genetic analysis. The study gave a list of about 170 TCR beta chains associated with cytomegalovirus. According to a later analysis, parvovirus B19, influenza, CMV and Epstein-Barr virus appeared linked to several top co-occurrence clusters. A further reported finding was that TCR beta sequences accurately predicted the HLA-A and HLA-B alleles for most subjects in the first cohort. Presence/absence analyses assumed roughly uniform sequencing depth across donors, an assumption that may not hold. In a later analysis, HLA-associated TCR beta chains were found to be more clonally expanded and to have lower generation probabilities than equally common non-associated chains.

In total, roughly 710 healthy bone marrow donors made up the cohort. At the time of sampling, all cohort members were nominally healthy, though unrecorded immune exposures were likely present. The donor was CMV seropositive and belonged to the group of more than 250 seropositive cohort members. A peripheral blood sample was provided by each donor, and peripheral blood mononuclear cells were used for TCR beta sequencing. Genomic DNA extraction from the blood cell samples was performed with the Qiagen DNeasy Blood Extraction Kit. From the cysteine through the phenylalanine, the CDR3 covers 13 amino acids. Just the 39-base CDR3 DNA is kept, in frame starting at base 1. The germline V gene supplies CDR1 SGHAT and CDR2 FQNNGV. V and J are truncated by 1 base and 5 bases respectively, leaving an intervening sequence of 3 bases. Library method: the immunoSEQ multiplex PCR assay. For the multiplex PCR, a mixture combining 60 forward primers for TCR Vbeta segments and 13 reverse primers for TCR Jbeta segments was used. Amplification of the CDR3 region of rearranged TCR beta genes was performed with a multiplex PCR assay on genomic DNA. The amplified TCR beta libraries were sequenced on the Illumina HiSeq System as 87-base-pair reads. Per the original workflow: Across the 700 or so repertoires, a later analysis counted tens of millions of unique TCR beta chains, 9.5 million to 12 million of which were shared by at least two donors. To remove PCR and sequencing errors, raw reads were error-corrected and collapsed into unique sequences using a nearest-neighbor algorithm that merged closely related sequences. CDR3 sequences were aligned to IMGT reference sequences to assign V, D and J gene segments. For a sequence to be retained, a match of at least six nucleotides to both a V gene segment and a J gene segment was required. Rearrangements were called productive when the CDR3 lacked stop codons and stayed in frame with V and J; all others were non-productive. CDR3 was defined according to IMGT convention as the region running from the second conserved V-encoded cysteine to the conserved J-encoded phenylalanine. In an earlier analysis of just under 600 of the donors, sequences lacking an unambiguous match to a single V gene segment were excluded. In an earlier analysis of 450 to 700 of the donors, V segments were called functional above 56.7% productive rearrangements and were called segregating when the between-donor standard deviation exceeded 5%. To diagnose cytomegalovirus status from the catalog of TCR beta chain sequences, a statistical classification framework was built. In a later analysis, V and J genes were assigned by comparing TCR nucleotide sequences against IMGT/GENE-DB human TR gene sequences. Using the TCRdist pipeline, a later analysis assigned CDR3 sequences along with most-parsimonious VDJ recombination scenarios. In a later analysis, every TCR beta chain was defined by the combination of its CDR3 amino acid sequence and its V-gene family, and reads without a unique V-gene family were dropped. As a way to deal with suspected cross-contamination and a sequencing artifact, a later analysis dropped 450 to 700 nucleotide sequences that were highly shared and had low generation probability. In a later analysis, a clonal expansion index was calculated for each public chain from normalized within-repertoire ranks of inferred template counts. A later analysis computed generation probabilities with a VDJ recombination model fitted to out-of-frame rearrangements, and checked the results against IGoR. In a later analysis, hypergeometric tests were used to score TCR-TCR, TCR-HLA and TCR-CMV co-occurrence, with a repertoire-size bias correction applied to TCR pairs. A later analysis estimated false discovery rates by permuting HLA or CMV assignments 20 times. In a later analysis, co-occurring TCRs were grouped using DBSCAN, with TCRdist sequence similarity added in when clustering inside HLA-allele-positive subsets. Repertoires with fewer than 30,000 or more than 120,000 public chains were left out of co-occurrence clustering, as were a few repertoires with anomalous nucleotide sharing. In TCRdb, the immuneACCESS table is reduced to in-frame sequences with V and J assigned. These tables do not hold every clone; where another copy was compared, an unresolved V gene accounts for under half, and the others remain unexplained. V and J calls and clone size come straight from that table; D and trimming were deduced from the DNA. The sample has 170,000 or so clones on record, 80% of them singletons. The top ten constitute around 7.3% of the sample.

As for this clone: The antigen it recognizes is unknown. No much larger clone exists at a distance of one base, and base qualities are not known.

Sequencing used PBMCs. The receptor's source is a man in his thirties or forties in good health and CMV-seropositive. This sequence uses TRBV11-2 and TRBJ1-6, with no D gene named confidently. The sequenced DNA is TGTGCCAGCAGCTTAGGAGATAATTCACCCCTCCACTTT. The resulting protein is CASSLGDNSPLHF.